One T cell receptor (beta chain) is described in this entry. Its antigen has not been determined. Per-nucleotide qualities are absent, and no much larger clonotype sits a single base away. The collaborating institutions used their own protocols to collect whole blood in K2EDTA tubes. For TCRbeta analysis, collaborators shipped samples as frozen whole blood, isolated PBMCs, or DNA extracted from either of those sample types. The source of the sample is a study of blood T cell repertoires in COVID-19 (dated by TCRdb to 2018 to 2021). About the full investigation: Samples covering the acute and convalescent phases of COVID-19 were provided by collaborators in the United States, Italy and Spain. The material from the prospective study consisted of cDNA or gDNA derived from T cells, B-cell-depleted T cells, or PBMCs. The sample metadata nearly always contained a de-identified subject ID, COVID-19 status, age in years and sex. Where available, HLA class I and class II types were obtained from metadata supplied by the sample provider rather than from assay-based typing. The repertoires were released in a freely available public database meant as a resource for research on the immune response to SARS-CoV-2. Samples came from the ongoing ImmuneRACE study (first 160 participants) plus 1,254 subjects from 6 global collaborators. Subjects who had been exposed to COVID-19, were actively infected with it, or had recovered from it provided the deeply sampled blood TCRbeta repertoires that made up the dataset.

General conclusions and limits of the study: The amount of clinical and demographic metadata varied by source and participant and was provided uncurated.

Trimming removed 3 bases from V and 10 bases from J; the gene matches leave 5 bases unexplained. CDR1 and CDR2 (MNHNS, SASEGT) derive from the germline V gene. There are 12 amino acids in the CDR3, from cysteine to phenylalanine inclusive. Left in the record is the CDR3 DNA by itself, 36 bases read in frame from the first base. TCRbeta CDR3 regions were amplified from genomic DNA using the immunoSEQ Assay, a bias-controlled multiplex PCR. The study's own analysis went as follows. Within the assay, amplification of reference gene primers was used to estimate how many nucleated cells each sample contained. To quantify the absolute abundance of each unique TCRbeta CDR3 rearrangement, sequence reads were collapsed and filtered. For each sample, productive Simpson clonality was calculated as the square root of Simpson's diversity index across productive rearrangements. TCRdb limited this immuneACCESS table to in-frame rearrangements with V and J called. A share of clones is missing; checked studies link under half to unresolved V genes, and the rest is unexplained. The V and J calls and clone size come from that table; D and trimming were worked out from the DNA. The table for this sample lists about 32,000 clones; around 90% of them were counted only once. The ten largest account for about an eighth of the sample.

The V and J genes are TRBV6-1 and TRBJ1-2; 7 bases in between match TRBD1. The sequence was collected from a man aged 60 to 69 with active COVID-19. Sequencing used peripheral blood. The CDR3 here reads CASSETGPPYTF. DNA sequence: TGTGCCAGCAGTGAGACAGGGCCACCCTACACCTTC.